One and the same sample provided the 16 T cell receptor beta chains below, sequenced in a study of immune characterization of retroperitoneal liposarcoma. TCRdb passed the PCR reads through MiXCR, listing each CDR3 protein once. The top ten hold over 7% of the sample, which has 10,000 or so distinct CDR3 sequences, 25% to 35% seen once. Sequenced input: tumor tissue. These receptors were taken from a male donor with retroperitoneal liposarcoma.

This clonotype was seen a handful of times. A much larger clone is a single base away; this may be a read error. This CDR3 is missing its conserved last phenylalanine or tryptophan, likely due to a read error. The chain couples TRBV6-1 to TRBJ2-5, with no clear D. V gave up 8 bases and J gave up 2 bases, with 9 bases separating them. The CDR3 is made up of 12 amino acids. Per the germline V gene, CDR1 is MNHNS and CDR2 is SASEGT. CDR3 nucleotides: TGTGCCAGCTCAGGAGTTCAAGAGACCCAGTACTGC. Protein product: CASSGVQETQYC.

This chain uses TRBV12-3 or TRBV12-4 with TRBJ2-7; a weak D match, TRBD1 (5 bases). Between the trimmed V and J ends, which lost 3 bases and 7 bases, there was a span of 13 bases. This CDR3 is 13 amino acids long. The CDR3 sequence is CASSFLRANEQYF. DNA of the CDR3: TGTGCCAGCAGTTTCCTCAGGGCAAATGAGCAGTACTTC.

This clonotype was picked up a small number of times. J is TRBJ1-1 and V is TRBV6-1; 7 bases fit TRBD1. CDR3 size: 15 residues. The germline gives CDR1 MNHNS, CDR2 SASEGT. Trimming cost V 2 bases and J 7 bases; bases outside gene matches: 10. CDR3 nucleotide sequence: TGTGCCAGCAGTGAACTATCCGACAGGGTCAGTGAAGCTTTCTTT. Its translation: CASSELSDRVSEAFF.

The CDR3 reads CASSLSRRANYGYTF. The CDR3, as DNA: TGTGCCAGCAGTTTAAGTCGGAGAGCTAACTATGGCTACACCTTC. V usage is TRBV12-3 or TRBV12-4 and J usage is TRBJ1-2, with D unresolved. The V end lost 2 bases, the J end lost 0 bases, and 10 bases lay between the germline ends. The CDR3 covers 15 residues.

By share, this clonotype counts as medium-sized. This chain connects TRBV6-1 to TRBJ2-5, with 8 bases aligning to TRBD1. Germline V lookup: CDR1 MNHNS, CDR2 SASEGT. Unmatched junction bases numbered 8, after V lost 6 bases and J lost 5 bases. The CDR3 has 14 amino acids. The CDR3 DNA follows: TGTGCCAGCAGAAGGACAGGGATTGTGGAGACCCAGTACTTC. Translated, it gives CASRRTGIVETQYF.

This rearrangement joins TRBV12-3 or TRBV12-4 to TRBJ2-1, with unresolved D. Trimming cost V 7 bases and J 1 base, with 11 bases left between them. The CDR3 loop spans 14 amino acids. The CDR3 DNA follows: TGTGCCAGCATTGAGACTGGTTCCTACAATGAGCAGTTCTTC. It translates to CASIETGSYNEQFF.

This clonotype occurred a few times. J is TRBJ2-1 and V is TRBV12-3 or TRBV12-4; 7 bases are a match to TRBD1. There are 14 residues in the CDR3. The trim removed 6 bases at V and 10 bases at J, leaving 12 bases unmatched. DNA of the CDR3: TGTGCCAGCAGATTCTACAGGGGCTATGACGAGCAGTTCTTC. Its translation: CASRFYRGYDEQFF.

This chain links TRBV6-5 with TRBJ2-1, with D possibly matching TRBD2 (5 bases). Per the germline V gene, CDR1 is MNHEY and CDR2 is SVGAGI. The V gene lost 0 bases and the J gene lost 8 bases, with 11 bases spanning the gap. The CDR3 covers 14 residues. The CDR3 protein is CASSYSRRSHEQFF. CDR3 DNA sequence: TGTGCCAGCAGTTACTCGCGGAGGTCCCATGAGCAGTTCTTC.

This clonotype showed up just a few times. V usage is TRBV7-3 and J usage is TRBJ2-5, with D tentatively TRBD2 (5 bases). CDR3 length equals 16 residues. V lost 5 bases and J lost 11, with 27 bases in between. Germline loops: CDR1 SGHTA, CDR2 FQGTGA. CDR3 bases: TGTGCCAGCAGCCCGGAGGTGGCTAGAGCTCCCAATGAGCAGTACTTC. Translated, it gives CASSPEVARAPNEQYF. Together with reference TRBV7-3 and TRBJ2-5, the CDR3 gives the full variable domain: GAGVSQTPSNKVTEKGKYVELRCDPISGHTALYWYRQSLGQGPEFLIYFQGTGAADDSGLPNDRFFAVRPEGSVSTLKIQRTERGDSAVYLCASSPEVARAPNEQYFGPGTRLLVL.

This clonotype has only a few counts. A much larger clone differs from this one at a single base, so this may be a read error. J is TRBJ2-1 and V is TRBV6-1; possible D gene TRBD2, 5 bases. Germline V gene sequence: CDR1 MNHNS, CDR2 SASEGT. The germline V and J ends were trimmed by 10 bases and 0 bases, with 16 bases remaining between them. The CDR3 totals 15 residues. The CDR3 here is CATRNGDSSYNEQFF. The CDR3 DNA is TGTGCCACCCGAAACGGGGATAGCTCCTACAATGAGCAGTTCTTC.

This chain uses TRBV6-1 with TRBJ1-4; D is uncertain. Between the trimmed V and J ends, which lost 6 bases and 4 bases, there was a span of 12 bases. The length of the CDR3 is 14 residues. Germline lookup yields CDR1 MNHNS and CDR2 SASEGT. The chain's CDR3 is CASSPGWSNEKLFF. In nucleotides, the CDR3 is TGTGCCAGCAGCCCCGGATGGAGTAATGAAAAACTGTTTTTT.

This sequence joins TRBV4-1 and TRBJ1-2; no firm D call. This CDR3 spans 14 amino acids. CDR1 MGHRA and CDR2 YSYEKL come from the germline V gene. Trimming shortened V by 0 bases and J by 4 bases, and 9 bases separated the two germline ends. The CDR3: CASSQERSPYGYTF. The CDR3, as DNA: TGCGCCAGCAGCCAAGAACGGAGTCCCTATGGCTACACCTTC.

DNA of the CDR3: TGTGCCAGCAGTTACTCGAGGTCACAGGGGGGAAGCGAGCAGTTCTTC. It is translated as CASSYSRSQGGSEQFF. The V and J genes are TRBV6-6 and TRBJ2-3; TRBD1 agrees at 8 bases. The end of the DNA is better explained by TRBJ2-1, so the J call may be wrong. CDR1 is MNHNY, CDR2 SVGAGI, per germline (reference sequence). CDR3 length: 16 amino acids.

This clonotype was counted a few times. CDR3 nucleotides: TGTGCCAGCAGTTTCCTGGGCCAGAACACTGAAGCTTTCTTT. Its protein is CASSFLGQNTEAFF. The chain employs TRBV12-3 or TRBV12-4 and TRBJ1-1; D is unresolved. This CDR3 region has 14 residues. V gave up 3 bases and J gave up 1 base, with 9 bases separating them.

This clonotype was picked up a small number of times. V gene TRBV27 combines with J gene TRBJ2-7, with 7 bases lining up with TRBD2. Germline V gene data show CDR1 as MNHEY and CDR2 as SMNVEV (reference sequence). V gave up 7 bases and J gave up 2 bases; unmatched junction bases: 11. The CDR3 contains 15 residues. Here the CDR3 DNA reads TGTGCCAGCACCCAACGTGGGGGGGTAACCTACGAGCAGTACTTC. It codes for CASTQRGGVTYEQYF.

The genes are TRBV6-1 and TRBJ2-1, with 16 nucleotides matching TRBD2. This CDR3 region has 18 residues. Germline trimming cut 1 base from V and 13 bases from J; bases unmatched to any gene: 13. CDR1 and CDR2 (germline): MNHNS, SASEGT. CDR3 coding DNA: TGTGCCAGCAGTGAAGGTGTACGGGGACTAGCGGGGGGGGAGACCCAGTTCTTC. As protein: CASSEGVRGLAGGETQFF.